This entry is about one T cell receptor beta chain. The target antigen is unknown. Primers for the PCR totalled 60 Vbeta and 13 Jbeta. As originally analysed: An analysis that came later counted 80 million or so unique TCR beta chains, around 10 million shared. Sequencing was performed with immunoSEQ multiplex PCR; in TCRdb, only in-frame clones are kept and a portion is missing. That table is the source of V, J and clone size, and D and trimming were worked out from the DNA. Of 54,000 or so clones in the sample, around three fifths were seen once. The source of the sample is a study of cytomegalovirus exposure and HLA in healthy donors. At the level of the study: Among about 400 genotyped donors, more than 65% fell in the Caucasian-associated ancestry cluster.

Trimming took off 4 bases at V and 5 bases at J, with 14 bases between the two ends. The CDR3 totals 14 residues. Germline V gene lookup returns CDR1 SGHTA and CDR2 FQGNSA. The study, taken as a whole, reports: By HLA locus, TCR association rates varied in a later analysis, with DRB1 showing the most and HLA-C the fewest. Among the sequence variants, a highly shared cluster was likely an artifact of sequencing.

V gene TRBV7-2 combines with J gene TRBJ2-5; D is ambiguous. The sequence derives from a human donor in good health. The sample consisted of PBMCs. The CDR3 DNA sequence: TGTGCCAGCAGCTCGAGCCAGGCCGGTGAGACCCAGTACTTC. It translates to CASSSSQAGETQYF.